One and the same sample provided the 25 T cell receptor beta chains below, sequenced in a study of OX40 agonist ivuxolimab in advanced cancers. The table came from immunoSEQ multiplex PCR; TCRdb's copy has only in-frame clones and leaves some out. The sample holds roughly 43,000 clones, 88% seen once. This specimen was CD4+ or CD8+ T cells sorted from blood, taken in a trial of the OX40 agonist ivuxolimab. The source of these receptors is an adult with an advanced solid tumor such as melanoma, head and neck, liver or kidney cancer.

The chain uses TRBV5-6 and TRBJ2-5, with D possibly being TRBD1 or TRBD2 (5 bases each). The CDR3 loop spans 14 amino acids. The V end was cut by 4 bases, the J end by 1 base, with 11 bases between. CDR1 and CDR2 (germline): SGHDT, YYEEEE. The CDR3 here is CASSMGVRQETQYF. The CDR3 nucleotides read TGTGCCAGCAGCATGGGGGTCCGCCAAGAGACCCAGTACTTC. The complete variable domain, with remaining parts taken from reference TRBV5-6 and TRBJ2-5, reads DAGVTQSPTHLIKTRGQQVTLRCSPKSGHDTVSWYQQALGQGPQFIFQYYEEEERQRGNFPDRFSGHQFPNYSSELNVNALLLGDSALYLCASSMGVRQETQYFGPGTRLLVL.

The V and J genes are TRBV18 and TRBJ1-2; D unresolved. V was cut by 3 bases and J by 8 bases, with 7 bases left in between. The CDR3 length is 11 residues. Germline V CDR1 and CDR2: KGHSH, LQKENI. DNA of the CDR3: TGTGCCAGCTCACCCGGCCGGGGCTACACCTTC. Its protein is CASSPGRGYTF.

The CDR3: CAWSLADEQYF. The DNA for the CDR3 is TGTGCCTGGAGTCTAGCCGACGAGCAGTACTTC. V gene TRBV30 combines with J gene TRBJ2-7, with D possibly matching TRBD2 (5 bases). The germline gives CDR1 GTSNPN, CDR2 SVGIG (reference sequence). This CDR3 region has 11 residues. V gave up 2 bases and J gave up 5 bases, with 7 bases separating them.

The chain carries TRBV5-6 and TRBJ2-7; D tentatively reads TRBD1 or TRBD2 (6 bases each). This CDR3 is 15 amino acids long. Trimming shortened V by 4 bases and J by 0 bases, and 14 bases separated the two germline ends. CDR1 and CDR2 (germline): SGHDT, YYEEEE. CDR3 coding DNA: TGTGCCAGCAGCCGTAGGGGGGTACTCTCCTACGAGCAGTACTTC. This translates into CASSRRGVLSYEQYF.

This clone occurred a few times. The CDR3 loop is CASSEQRGTGAYEQYF. The CDR3 DNA sequence: TGCGCCAGCAGTGAGCAGCGAGGGACTGGGGCCTACGAGCAGTACTTC. The chain recombines TRBV10-1 with TRBJ2-7, with D perhaps TRBD2 (6 bases). V lost 2 bases to trimming and J lost 2 bases, with 16 bases between them. CDR1 and CDR2 (germline): WNHNN, SYGVQD (reference sequence). The CDR3 loop spans 16 amino acids.

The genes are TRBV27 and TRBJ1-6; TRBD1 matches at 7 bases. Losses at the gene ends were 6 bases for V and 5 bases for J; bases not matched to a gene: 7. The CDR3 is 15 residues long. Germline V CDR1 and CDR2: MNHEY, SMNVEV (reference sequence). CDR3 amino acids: CASRSRDRHNSPLHF. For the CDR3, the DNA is TGTGCCAGCAGGTCCCGGGACAGACATAATTCACCCCTCCACTTT.

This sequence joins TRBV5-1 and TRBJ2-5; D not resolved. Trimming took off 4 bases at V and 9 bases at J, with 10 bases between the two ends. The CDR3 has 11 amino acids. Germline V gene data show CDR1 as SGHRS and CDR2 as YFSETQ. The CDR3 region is CASSPGGPQYF. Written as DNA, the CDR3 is TGCGCCAGCAGCCCCGGCGGACCCCAGTACTTC.

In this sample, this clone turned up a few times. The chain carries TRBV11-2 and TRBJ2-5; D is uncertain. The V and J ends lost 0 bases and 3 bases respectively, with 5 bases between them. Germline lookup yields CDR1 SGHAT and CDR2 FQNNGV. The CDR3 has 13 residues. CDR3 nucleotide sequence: TGTGCCAGCAGCTTAGAGCCAGAAGAGACCCAGTACTTC. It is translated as CASSLEPEETQYF.

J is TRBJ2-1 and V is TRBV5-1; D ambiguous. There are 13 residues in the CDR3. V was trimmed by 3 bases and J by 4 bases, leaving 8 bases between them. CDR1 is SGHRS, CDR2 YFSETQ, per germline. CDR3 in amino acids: CASSSIEYNEQFF. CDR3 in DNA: TGCGCCAGCAGCTCAATAGAGTACAATGAGCAGTTCTTC.

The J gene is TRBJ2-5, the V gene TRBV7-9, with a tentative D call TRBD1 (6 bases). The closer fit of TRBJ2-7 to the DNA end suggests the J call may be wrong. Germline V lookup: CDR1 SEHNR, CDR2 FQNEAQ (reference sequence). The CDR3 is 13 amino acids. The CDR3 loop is CASSRDITYEQYF. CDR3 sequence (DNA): TGTGCCAGCAGCCGGGACATAACCTACGAGCAGTACTTC.

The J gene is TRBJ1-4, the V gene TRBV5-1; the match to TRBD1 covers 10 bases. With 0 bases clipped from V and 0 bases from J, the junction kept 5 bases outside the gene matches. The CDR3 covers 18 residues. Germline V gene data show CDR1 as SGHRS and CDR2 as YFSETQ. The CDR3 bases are TGCGCCAGCAGCTTGGGGTCGGGACAGGGGACAACTAATGAAAAACTGTTTTTT. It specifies CASSLGSGQGTTNEKLFF.

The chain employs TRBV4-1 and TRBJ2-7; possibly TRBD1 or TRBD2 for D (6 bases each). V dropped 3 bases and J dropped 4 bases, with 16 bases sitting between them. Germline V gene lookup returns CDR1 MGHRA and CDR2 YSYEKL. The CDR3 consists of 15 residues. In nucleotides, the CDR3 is TGCGCCAGCAGCCATATTTCGGGGGCTCGATACGAGCAGTACTTC. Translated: CASSHISGARYEQYF.

As DNA, the CDR3 is TGTGCCAGCAGTCCCCCCGGAGCAGAATATCAGCCCCAGCATTTT. Its translation is CASSPPGAEYQPQHF. The rearrangement joins TRBV28 to TRBJ1-5; D unresolved. The germline V and J ends were trimmed by 5 bases and 5 bases, with 16 bases remaining between them. The CDR3 runs to 15 residues. Germline-derived CDR1 and CDR2 are MDHEN and SYDVKM.

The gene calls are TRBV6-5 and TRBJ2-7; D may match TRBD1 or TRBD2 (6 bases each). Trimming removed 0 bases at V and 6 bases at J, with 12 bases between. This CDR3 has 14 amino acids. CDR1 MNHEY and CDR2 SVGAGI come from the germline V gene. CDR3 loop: CASSYSGGSGEQYF. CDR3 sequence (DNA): TGTGCCAGCAGTTACTCAGGGGGGAGTGGCGAGCAGTACTTC.

The CDR3 DNA follows: TGTGCCAGCAGCTATGGAATGACCAATCAGCCCCAGCATTTT. The encoded protein is CASSYGMTNQPQHF. The chain links TRBV28 to TRBJ1-5; D is unclear. V lost 6 bases and J 3 bases, leaving 12 bases between the germline ends. CDR1 is MDHEN, CDR2 SYDVKM, per germline. This CDR3 region has 14 residues.

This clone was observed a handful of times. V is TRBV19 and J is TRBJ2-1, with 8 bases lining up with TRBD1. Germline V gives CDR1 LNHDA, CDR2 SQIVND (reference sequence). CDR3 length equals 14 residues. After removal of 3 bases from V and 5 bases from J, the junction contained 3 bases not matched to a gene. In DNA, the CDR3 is TGTGCCAGTAGTATGACAGGGGAAAACAATGAGCAGTTCTTC. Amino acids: CASSMTGENNEQFF. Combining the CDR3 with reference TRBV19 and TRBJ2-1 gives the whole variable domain DGGITQSPKYLFRKEGQNVTLSCEQNLNHDAMYWYRQDPGQGLRLIYYSQIVNDFQKGDIAEGYSVSREKKESFPLTVTSAQKNPTAFYLCASSMTGENNEQFFGPGTRLTVL.

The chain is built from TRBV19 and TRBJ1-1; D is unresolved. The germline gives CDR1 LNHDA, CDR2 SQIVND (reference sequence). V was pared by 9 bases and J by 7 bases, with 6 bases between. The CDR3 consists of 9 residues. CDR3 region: CARTYEAFF. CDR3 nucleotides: TGTGCCAGAACGTATGAAGCTTTCTTT.

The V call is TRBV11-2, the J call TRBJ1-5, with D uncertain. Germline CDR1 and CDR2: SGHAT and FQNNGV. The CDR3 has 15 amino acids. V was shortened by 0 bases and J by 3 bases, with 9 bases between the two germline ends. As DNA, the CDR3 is TGTGCCAGCAGCTTAGATCTACAGCACAATCAGCCCCAGCATTTT. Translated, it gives CASSLDLQHNQPQHF. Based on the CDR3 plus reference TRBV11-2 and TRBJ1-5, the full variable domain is EAGVAQSPRYKIIEKRQSVAFWCNPISGHATLYWYQQILGQGPKLLIQFQNNGVVDDSQLPKDRFSAERLKGVDSTLKIQPAKLEDSAVYLCASSLDLQHNQPQHFGDGTRLSIL.

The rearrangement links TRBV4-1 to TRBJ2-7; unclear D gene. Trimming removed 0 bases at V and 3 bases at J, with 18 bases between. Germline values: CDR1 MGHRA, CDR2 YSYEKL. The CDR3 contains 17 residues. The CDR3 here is CASSQDHQTLTDYEQYF. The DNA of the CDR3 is TGCGCCAGCAGCCAAGATCACCAAACACTTACCGACTACGAGCAGTACTTC.

CDR3 nucleotide sequence: TGTGCCAGCGGACAGGGTCGGACCGGGGAGCTGTTTTTT. Its translation: CASGQGRTGELFF. This chain links TRBV6-5 with TRBJ2-2; 8 bases align to TRBD1. Trimming took 8 bases from V and 5 from J; bases not matched to a gene: 4. Germline lookup yields CDR1 MNHEY and CDR2 SVGAGI. The CDR3 is made up of 13 amino acids.

CDR3 DNA: TGTGCCAGCAGCGTAGGACAGCATGGTTCACCCCTCCACTTT. This codes for CASSVGQHGSPLHF. This sequence joins TRBV9 and TRBJ1-6; D is possibly TRBD1 (5 bases). Trimming took off 0 bases at V and 9 bases at J, with 10 bases between the two ends. CDR1 and CDR2 from the germline V gene are SGDLS and YYNGEE. There are 14 residues in the CDR3.

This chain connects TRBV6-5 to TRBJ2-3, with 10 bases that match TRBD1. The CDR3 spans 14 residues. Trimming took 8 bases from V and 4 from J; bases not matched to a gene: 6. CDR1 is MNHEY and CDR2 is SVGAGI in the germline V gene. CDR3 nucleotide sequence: TGTGCCAGCCGCGAGACAGGGGGCCCAGATACGCAGTATTTT. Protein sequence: CASRETGGPDTQYF.

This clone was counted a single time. DNA for the CDR3: TGTGCCAGCAGCTTAGATTATCAGGCATACAATGAGCAGTTCTTC. It is translated as CASSLDYQAYNEQFF. V usage is TRBV7-2 and J usage is TRBJ2-1; D gene unclear. Deletions cut 1 base from V and 4 bases from J, with 11 bases between. Per germline, CDR1 SGHTA and CDR2 FQGNSA. The CDR3 length is 15 residues.

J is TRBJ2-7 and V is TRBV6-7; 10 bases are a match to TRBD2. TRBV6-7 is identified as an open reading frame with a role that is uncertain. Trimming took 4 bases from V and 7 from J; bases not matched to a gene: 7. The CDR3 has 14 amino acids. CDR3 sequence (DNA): TGTGCCAGCAGTTCTCTAGCGGGAGTGGAAGAGCAGTACTTC. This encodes CASSSLAGVEEQYF.

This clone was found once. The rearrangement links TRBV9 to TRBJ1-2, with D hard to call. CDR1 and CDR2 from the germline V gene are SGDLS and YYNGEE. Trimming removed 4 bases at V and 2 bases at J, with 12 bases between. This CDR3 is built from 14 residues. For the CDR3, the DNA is TGTGCCAGCAGCCCCCGAGAGAGAAACTATGGCTACACCTTC. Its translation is CASSPRERNYGYTF.